The text below deals with one T cell receptor beta chain. Antigen unknown. This record comes from a study of beta chain features in type 1 diabetes. Study-wide results and caveats: Fewer junction insertions and more nucleotide deletions appeared in type 1 diabetes patients.

Germline lookup yields CDR1 MNHEY and CDR2 SMNVEV (reference sequence). Trimming took 2 bases from V and 7 from J; bases not matched to a gene: 6. CDR3 length: 15 amino acids. Reverse transcription of all isolated RNA meant that expressed TCRB transcripts were sequenced. This table comes from immunoSEQ multiplex PCR, and its TCRdb copy is limited to in-frame clones, with some not included. The sample lists hundreds of thousands of clones; approximately 10% were seen once. The chain joins TRBV27 to TRBJ2-2, with TRBD2 matching 8 bases. This receptor was taken from a woman younger than 45 in good health. Sequenced: naive CD4+ T cells from blood. CDR3 loop: CASSLGREGVGELFF. CDR3 coding DNA: TGTGCCAGCAGTTTAGGTCGGGAGGGAGTCGGGGAGCTGTTTTTT.